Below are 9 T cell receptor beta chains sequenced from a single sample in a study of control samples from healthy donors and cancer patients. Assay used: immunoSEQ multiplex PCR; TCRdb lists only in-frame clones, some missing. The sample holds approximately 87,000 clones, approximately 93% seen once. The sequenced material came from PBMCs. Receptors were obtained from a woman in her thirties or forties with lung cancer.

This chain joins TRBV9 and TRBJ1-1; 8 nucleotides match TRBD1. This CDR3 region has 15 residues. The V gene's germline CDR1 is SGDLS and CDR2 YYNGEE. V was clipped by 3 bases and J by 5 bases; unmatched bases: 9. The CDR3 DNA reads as TGTGCCAGCAGCGCAGGGACAGGACCCGGGACTGAAGCTTTCTTT. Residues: CASSAGTGPGTEAFF.

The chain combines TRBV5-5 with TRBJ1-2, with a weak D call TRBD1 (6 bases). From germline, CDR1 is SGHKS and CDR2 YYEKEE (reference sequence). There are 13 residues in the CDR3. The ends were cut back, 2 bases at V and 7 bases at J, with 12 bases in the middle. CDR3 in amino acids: CASSFTGNGGYTF. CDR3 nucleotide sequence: TGTGCCAGCAGCTTCACAGGGAATGGTGGCTACACCTTC.

In DNA form, the CDR3 reads TGTGCCAGTACTCTGGGGCAAGGGATCGTTTCTCAAGGCTACACCTTC. It specifies CASTLGQGIVSQGYTF. V gene TRBV19 combines with J gene TRBJ1-2; weak D call: TRBD1 (5 bases). Germline V CDR1 and CDR2: LNHDA, SQIVND (reference sequence). Trimming took off 7 bases at V and 8 bases at J, with 26 bases between the two ends. The CDR3 is 16 amino acids.

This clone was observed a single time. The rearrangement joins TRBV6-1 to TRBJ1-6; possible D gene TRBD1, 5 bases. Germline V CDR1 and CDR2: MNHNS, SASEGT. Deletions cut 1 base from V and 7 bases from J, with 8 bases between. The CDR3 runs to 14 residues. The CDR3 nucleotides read TGTGCCAGCAGTGAAGTTTGGGGGAATTCACCCCTCCACTTT. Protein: CASSEVWGNSPLHF.

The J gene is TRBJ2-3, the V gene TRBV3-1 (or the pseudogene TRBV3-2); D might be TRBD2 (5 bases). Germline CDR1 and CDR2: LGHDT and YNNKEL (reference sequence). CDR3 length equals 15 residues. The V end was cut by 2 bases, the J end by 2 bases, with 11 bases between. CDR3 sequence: CASSQYSGNTDTQYF. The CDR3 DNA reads TGTGCCAGCAGCCAATACTCGGGGAACACAGATACGCAGTATTTT.

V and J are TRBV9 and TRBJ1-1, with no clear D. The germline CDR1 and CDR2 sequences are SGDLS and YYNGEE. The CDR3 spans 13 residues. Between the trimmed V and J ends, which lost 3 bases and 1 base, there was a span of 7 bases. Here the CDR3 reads CASSETRNTEAFF. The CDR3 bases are TGTGCCAGCAGCGAGACAAGGAACACTGAAGCTTTCTTT. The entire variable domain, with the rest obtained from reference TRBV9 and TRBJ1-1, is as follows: DSGVTQTPKHLITATGQRVTLRCSPRSGDLSVYWYQQSLDQGLQFLIQYYNGEERAKGNILERFSAQQFPDLHSELNLSSLELGDSALYFCASSETRNTEAFFGQGTRLTVV.

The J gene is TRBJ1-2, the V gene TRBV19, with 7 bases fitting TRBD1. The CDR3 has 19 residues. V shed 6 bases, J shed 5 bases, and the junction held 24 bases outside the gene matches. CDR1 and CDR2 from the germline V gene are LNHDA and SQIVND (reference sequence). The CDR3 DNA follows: TGTGCCAGTAGCAACGGAATACAATATAGGACAGGAGAGAGATATGGCTACACCTTC. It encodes CASSNGIQYRTGERYGYTF.

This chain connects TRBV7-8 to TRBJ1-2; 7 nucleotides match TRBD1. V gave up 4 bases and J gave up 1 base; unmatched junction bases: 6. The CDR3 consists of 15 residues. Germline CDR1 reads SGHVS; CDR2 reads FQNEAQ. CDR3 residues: CASSYDGTDNYGYTF. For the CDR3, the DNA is TGTGCCAGCAGCTACGACGGGACAGATAACTATGGCTACACCTTC. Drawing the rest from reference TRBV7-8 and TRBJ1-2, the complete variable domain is GAGVSQSPRYKVAKRGQDVALRCDPISGHVSLFWYQQALGQGPEFLTYFQNEAQLDKSGLPSDRFFAERPEGSVSTLKIQRTQQEDSAVYLCASSYDGTDNYGYTFGSGTRLTVV.

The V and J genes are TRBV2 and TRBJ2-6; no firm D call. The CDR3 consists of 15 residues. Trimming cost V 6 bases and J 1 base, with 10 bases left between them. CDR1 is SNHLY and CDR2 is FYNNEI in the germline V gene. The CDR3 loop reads CASRREVSGANVLTF. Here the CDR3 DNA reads TGTGCCAGCAGACGAGAAGTTTCTGGGGCCAACGTCCTGACTTTC.